The 11 T cell receptor beta chains in this list originate from one sample, sequenced in a study of blood T cell repertoires in COVID-19 (dated by TCRdb to about 2020). Preparation of the library involved the immunoSEQ multiplex PCR assay. The clones in this table, taken by TCRdb from immuneACCESS, are in-frame only. Not every clone is retained; where verified, under half of the shortfall comes from an unresolved V gene, and the cause of the rest is unknown. The table for this sample lists roughly 120,000 clones; approximately 90% of them were counted only once. Jointly, the top ten make up 6.5% to 8.5% of the sample. What was sequenced was peripheral blood. These receptors were obtained from a human donor in a cohort sampled during active COVID-19.

The rearrangement links TRBV9 to TRBJ1-2, with 12 bases that match TRBD1. Per the germline V gene, CDR1 is SGDLS and CDR2 is YYNGEE. The CDR3 sequence is 18 residues long. V shed 4 bases and J 9 bases; nucleotides not matched to a gene: 19. CDR3 loop: CASSLHSGTGGASTSYTF. As DNA, the CDR3 is TGTGCCAGCAGCCTCCACTCCGGGACAGGGGGCGCATCAACAAGCTACACCTTC.

CDR3 residues: CASSEGGTSAYNEQFF. CDR3 sequence (DNA): TGTGCCAGCAGCGAGGGAGGGACTAGCGCTTACAATGAGCAGTTCTTC. The V gene is TRBV11-3, the J gene TRBJ2-1, with TRBD2 matching 10 bases. CDR1 is SGHNT and CDR2 is YENEEA in the germline V gene. With 5 bases clipped from V and 4 bases from J, the junction kept 8 bases outside the gene matches. The CDR3 loop spans 16 amino acids. Full variable domain (rest looked up from reference TRBV11-3 and TRBJ2-1): EAGVVQSPRYKIIEKKQPVAFWCNPISGHNTLYWYLQNLGQGPELLIRYENEEAVDDSQLPKDRFSAERLKGVDSTLKIQPAELGDSAVYLCASSEGGTSAYNEQFFGPGTRLTVL.

The V and J genes are TRBV19 and TRBJ2-5, with 8 bases lining up with TRBD1. Germline CDR1 LNHDA, CDR2 SQIVND (reference sequence). The V and J ends lost 4 bases and 2 bases, in that order; junction bases with no gene match: 3. This CDR3 has 14 residues. The DNA for the CDR3 is TGTGCCAGTAGTACTGGGACAGGTCAAGAGACCCAGTACTTC. Translated: CASSTGTGQETQYF.

This chain links TRBV19 with TRBJ2-7; TRBD1 might be the D (6 bases). The germline V gene has CDR1 LNHDA and CDR2 SQIVND (reference sequence). This CDR3 has 12 amino acids. V was pared by 4 bases and J by 6 bases, with 10 bases between. CDR3 in DNA: TGTGCCAGTAGTACCCCAGGGGTCGAGCAGTACTTC. Encoded protein: CASSTPGVEQYF.

This sequence joins TRBV2 and TRBJ1-6; TRBD1 matches at 10 bases. J was trimmed by 11 bases and V by 4 bases; bases with no gene match: 5. Looked up from germline, CDR1 is SNHLY and CDR2 is FYNNEI. The CDR3 spans 14 residues. CDR3 in DNA: TGTGCCAGCAGTGGAGACAGGGGGCAGGCACCCCTCCACTTT. Residues: CASSGDRGQAPLHF.

V is TRBV6-6 and J is TRBJ2-1, with 8 bases identical to TRBD2. Germline V gene data show CDR1 as MNHNY and CDR2 as SVGAGI (reference sequence). There are 15 residues in the CDR3. After removal of 6 bases from V and 5 bases from J, the junction contained 9 bases not matched to a gene. The CDR3 coding sequence is TGTGCCAGCAGCGTAACGGGGGGGCGGGACAATGAGCAGTTCTTC. It is translated as CASSVTGGRDNEQFF.

The genes are TRBV11-3 and TRBJ1-2; the D gene is possibly TRBD1 (6 bases). The CDR3 covers 15 residues. Germline CDR1 reads SGHNT; CDR2 reads YENEEA. Trimming cost V 5 bases and J 1 base, with 14 bases left between them. CDR3 protein: CASSPEGGSNYGYTF. CDR3 sequence (DNA): TGTGCCAGCAGCCCCGAGGGGGGGAGTAACTATGGCTACACCTTC.

The CDR3 nucleotides read TGCGCCAGCAGCTTGGATCCCTCCGGGGAAGACGAGCAGTACTTC. This sequence encodes CASSLDPSGEDEQYF. The V gene is TRBV5-1, the J gene TRBJ2-7; D perhaps matches TRBD2 (5 bases). The CDR3 is made up of 15 amino acids. Trimming took 0 bases from V and 5 from J, leaving 15 bases between them. Germline lookup yields CDR1 SGHRS and CDR2 YFSETQ.

The gene calls are TRBV15 and TRBJ2-7; maybe TRBD2 (5 bases). Trimming pared 6 bases from V and 2 bases from J, leaving 11 bases between. CDR3 length: 13 residues. Germline V gene lookup returns CDR1 LNHNV and CDR2 YYDKDF (reference sequence). CDR3 nucleotides: TGTGCCACCAGAAGCGACTACCCCTACGAGCAGTACTTC. Residues: CATRSDYPYEQYF.

The chain has TRBV6-5 and TRBJ2-2, with TRBD1 as a possible D gene (6 bases). Trimming shortened V by 6 bases and J by 1 base, and 6 bases separated the two germline ends. Germline CDR1 MNHEY, CDR2 SVGAGI. CDR3 length: 13 residues. The CDR3 here is CASRTGNTGELFF. The CDR3 region has the DNA TGTGCCAGCAGGACAGGGAACACCGGGGAGCTGTTTTTT.

In this sample, this clone turned up once. V is TRBV7-3 and J is TRBJ2-2; 10 nucleotides align to TRBD2. Germline trimming cut 4 bases from V and 4 bases from J; bases unmatched to any gene: 6. CDR3 length: 16 amino acids. The germline V gene has CDR1 SGHTA and CDR2 FQGTGA. CDR3 DNA sequence: TGTGCCAGCAGCTACCTAGCGGGGGCGGTCACCGGGGAGCTGTTTTTT. This translates into CASSYLAGAVTGELFF.